The next 18 T cell receptor beta chains were all read from a single sample in a study of T cell responses to AZD1222 COVID-19 vaccine. Method: immunoSEQ multiplex PCR; TCRdb's copy keeps in-frame clones and lacks some. The sample includes more than 110,000 clones, around 91% seen only once; the top ten take about 4.5%. The sequenced sample was peripheral blood, obtained on day 0 of AZD1222 vaccination. The receptors originated from an adult in good health.

The chain combines TRBV12-3 or TRBV12-4 with TRBJ2-3, with unresolved D. CDR3 length equals 12 residues. Trimming stripped 3 bases from V and 5 bases from J, with 6 bases between. In DNA, the CDR3 is TGTGCCAGCAGTTTCTCCCGAGATACGCAGTATTTT. As protein: CASSFSRDTQYF.

The chain uses TRBV7-2 and TRBJ2-1, with no clear D. V lost 9 bases and J 2 bases, leaving 17 bases between the germline ends. CDR3 length: 15 amino acids. Germline V gene sequence: CDR1 SGHTA, CDR2 FQGNSA. The CDR3 nucleotides are TGTGCCAGTATCAAAGGACCCTCCACCTACAATGAGCAGTTCTTC. This sequence encodes CASIKGPSTYNEQFF.

The CDR3 DNA sequence: TGCGCCGGGGGAGGGAGGTCACCCCTCCACTTT. Protein sequence: CAGGGRSPLHF. V gene TRBV23-1 combines with J gene TRBJ1-6, with D perhaps TRBD1 (5 bases). TRBV23-1 is an ORF for which the function is uncertain. Between the trimmed V and J ends, which lost 11 bases and 10 bases, there was a span of 12 bases. This CDR3 comprises 11 residues.

The chain links TRBV6-5 to TRBJ2-5, with 9 bases matching TRBD1. The CDR3 is made up of 13 amino acids. J lost 1 base, V lost 7 bases, and 1 base had no gene match. Germline V CDR1 and CDR2: MNHEY, SVGAGI. CDR3 residues: CASKDRGQETQYF. The CDR3 nucleotides read TGTGCCAGCAAGGACAGGGGCCAAGAGACCCAGTACTTC.

This chain uses TRBV28 with TRBJ2-3, with TRBD1 as a possible D gene (6 bases). Germline V gives CDR1 MDHEN, CDR2 SYDVKM. V lost 2 bases to trimming and J lost 5 bases, with 11 bases between them. There are 14 residues in the CDR3. CDR3 residues: CASSLTQGRDTQYF. The CDR3 nucleotides are TGTGCCAGCAGTTTAACCCAGGGGAGAGATACGCAGTATTTT.

The CDR3 sequence: CASTQSSGETQYF. CDR3 nucleotide sequence: TGTGCCAGCACACAAAGCAGTGGGGAGACCCAGTACTTC. The gene calls are TRBV7-2 and TRBJ2-5; D remains unclear. Germline V CDR1 and CDR2: SGHTA, FQGNSA. The V end was cut by 7 bases, the J end by 5 bases, with 14 bases between. The CDR3 is 13 amino acids.

The chain is built from TRBV7-6 and TRBJ2-7, with TRBD1 identical over 8 bases. With 5 bases clipped from V and 4 bases from J, the junction kept 7 bases outside the gene matches. This CDR3 comprises 14 residues. Germline CDR1 and CDR2: SGHVS and FNYEAQ. DNA for the CDR3: TGTGCCAGCAGCCCCGGACAGGGAACATACGAGCAGTACTTC. It translates to CASSPGQGTYEQYF.

The V gene is TRBV10-1, the J gene TRBJ1-1, with D perhaps matching TRBD1 (6 bases). V shed 9 bases and J shed 1 base, with 18 bases lying between them. The CDR3 contains 15 residues. The germline CDR1 and CDR2 sequences are WNHNN and SYGVQD (reference sequence). CDR3 DNA sequence: TGCGCCAGTGTTGAGACAGGCGGGGGGAACACTGAAGCTTTCTTT. Its protein product is CASVETGGGNTEAFF.

This chain links TRBV29-1 with TRBJ1-2, with TRBD1 identical over 7 bases. The CDR3 spans 14 residues. CDR1 is SQVTM and CDR2 is ANQGSEA in the germline V gene. The V segment lost 3 bases and the J segment 4 bases; nucleotides outside the gene matches: 8. The CDR3 nucleotides are TGCAGCGTTGAGACAGGGTATCAGGGCTATGGCTACACCTTC. The encoded protein is CSVETGYQGYGYTF.

V gene TRBV20-1 combines with J gene TRBJ2-1; D not resolved. Trimming took off 5 bases at V and 8 bases at J, with 10 bases between the two ends. The germline V gene encodes CDR1 DFQATT and CDR2 SNEGSKA (reference sequence). This CDR3 spans 11 amino acids. The DNA for the CDR3 is TGCAGTGCTCGACGGAACCATGAGCAGTTCTTC. Protein product: CSARRNHEQFF.

The chain carries TRBV5-1 and TRBJ2-7; D is possibly TRBD1 (5 bases). Germline lookup yields CDR1 SGHRS and CDR2 YFSETQ. The CDR3 contains 13 residues. The V end lost 2 bases, the J end lost 4 bases, and 10 bases lay between the germline ends. CDR3: CASSFETEYEQYF. In nucleotides, the CDR3 is TGCGCCAGCAGCTTTGAGACAGAGTACGAGCAGTACTTC.

This chain uses TRBV28 with TRBJ2-1, with D possibly TRBD2 on 6 matching bases. Germline-derived CDR1 and CDR2 are MDHEN and SYDVKM. This CDR3 region has 15 residues. Trimming stripped 8 bases from V and 5 bases from J, with 19 bases between. In DNA form, the CDR3 reads TGTGCCAGCTCTTACGGCGGGACCGCGAACAATGAGCAGTTCTTC. Translation: CASSYGGTANNEQFF.

This clone came up once. At one boundary the junction diverges from the germline segment, which might be a read error. The rearrangement uses TRBV19 and TRBJ2-3; TRBD2 matches 9 bases. CDR3 length: 14 amino acids. The germline CDR1 and CDR2 sequences are LNHDA and SQIVND (reference sequence). The CDR3 spells CASRIAGDSDTQYF. Here the CDR3 DNA reads TGTGCCAGTAGAATAGCGGGAGATTCGGATACGCAGTATTTT.

The genes are TRBV6-6 and TRBJ2-3, with 7 bases fitting TRBD2. The CDR3 covers 15 residues. The V gene end was trimmed by 2 bases and the J gene end by 10 bases; junction bases not matched to a gene: 12. CDR1 is MNHNY and CDR2 is SVGAGI in the germline V gene (reference sequence). CDR3: CASSYGGRGRAAQYF. In nucleotides, the CDR3 is TGTGCCAGCAGTTACGGTGGGAGAGGGAGGGCCGCGCAGTATTTT.

This clone occurred a few times. The V gene is TRBV5-5, the J gene TRBJ2-3; possibly TRBD1 or TRBD2 for D (5 bases each). The V end lost 4 bases, the J end lost 1 base, and 16 bases lay between the germline ends. The CDR3 totals 16 residues. From germline, CDR1 is SGHKS and CDR2 YYEKEE (reference sequence). This CDR3 reads CASSPRGAWGTDTQYF. The CDR3 nucleotides read TGTGCCAGCAGCCCCCGAGGGGCGTGGGGCACAGATACGCAGTATTTT.

The chain combines TRBV5-5 with TRBJ2-1; unclear D gene. Trimming removed 0 bases at V and 8 bases at J, with 6 bases between. The CDR3 is made up of 12 amino acids. In germline, CDR1 is SGHKS, CDR2 YYEKEE (reference sequence). CDR3 in DNA: TGTGCCAGCAGCTTGGACATCGATGAGCAGTTCTTC. Residues: CASSLDIDEQFF.

The chain links TRBV3-1 (or the pseudogene TRBV3-2) to TRBJ1-1, with 8 bases lining up with TRBD1. The CDR3 has 14 residues. V lost 6 bases, J lost 1 base, and 4 bases stayed unmatched. Germline V gene sequence: CDR1 LGHDT, CDR2 YNNKEL (reference sequence). This CDR3 is CASRSDRGNTEAFF. The CDR3 region has the DNA TGTGCCAGCAGATCAGACAGGGGGAACACTGAAGCTTTCTTT.

The chain has TRBV5-5 and TRBJ1-2; weak D call: TRBD1 (5 bases). The germline V gene encodes CDR1 SGHKS and CDR2 YYEKEE (reference sequence). V gave up 4 bases and J gave up 6 bases, with 19 bases separating them. The CDR3 is 15 amino acids. The CDR3 coding sequence is TGTGCCAGCAGCGTGACAGAAGCTCACGTCCATGGCTACACCTTC. Translating it yields CASSVTEAHVHGYTF.